Listed here is a single T cell receptor beta chain. The antigen is undetermined. Data came from immunoSEQ multiplex PCR; TCRdb stores just in-frame clones and leaves some out. The table shows about 39,000 clones, with around 75% occurring only once. V was cut by 5 bases and J by 5 bases, with 18 bases left in between. The CDR3 runs to 15 residues. The germline CDR1 and CDR2 sequences are MNHEY and SMNVEV (reference sequence). This entry comes from a study of T cells in localized non-small cell lung cancer. Notes on the study in general: Peak T cell clonality was found in uninvolved adjacent lung, exceeding tumor. The appearance of a median approximately 57 of the top 100 tumor clones was seen in adjacent lung.

The TCR comes from a woman aged 35-75 years with stage II squamous cell lung carcinoma. The gene calls are TRBV27 and TRBJ1-1; maybe TRBD1 (5 bases). The sample consisted of PBMCs, taken before any cancer treatment. The CDR3 spells CASSTLQGVGTEAFF. In nucleotides, the CDR3 is TGTGCCAGCAGTACCCTCCAGGGTGTTGGGACTGAAGCTTTCTTT.